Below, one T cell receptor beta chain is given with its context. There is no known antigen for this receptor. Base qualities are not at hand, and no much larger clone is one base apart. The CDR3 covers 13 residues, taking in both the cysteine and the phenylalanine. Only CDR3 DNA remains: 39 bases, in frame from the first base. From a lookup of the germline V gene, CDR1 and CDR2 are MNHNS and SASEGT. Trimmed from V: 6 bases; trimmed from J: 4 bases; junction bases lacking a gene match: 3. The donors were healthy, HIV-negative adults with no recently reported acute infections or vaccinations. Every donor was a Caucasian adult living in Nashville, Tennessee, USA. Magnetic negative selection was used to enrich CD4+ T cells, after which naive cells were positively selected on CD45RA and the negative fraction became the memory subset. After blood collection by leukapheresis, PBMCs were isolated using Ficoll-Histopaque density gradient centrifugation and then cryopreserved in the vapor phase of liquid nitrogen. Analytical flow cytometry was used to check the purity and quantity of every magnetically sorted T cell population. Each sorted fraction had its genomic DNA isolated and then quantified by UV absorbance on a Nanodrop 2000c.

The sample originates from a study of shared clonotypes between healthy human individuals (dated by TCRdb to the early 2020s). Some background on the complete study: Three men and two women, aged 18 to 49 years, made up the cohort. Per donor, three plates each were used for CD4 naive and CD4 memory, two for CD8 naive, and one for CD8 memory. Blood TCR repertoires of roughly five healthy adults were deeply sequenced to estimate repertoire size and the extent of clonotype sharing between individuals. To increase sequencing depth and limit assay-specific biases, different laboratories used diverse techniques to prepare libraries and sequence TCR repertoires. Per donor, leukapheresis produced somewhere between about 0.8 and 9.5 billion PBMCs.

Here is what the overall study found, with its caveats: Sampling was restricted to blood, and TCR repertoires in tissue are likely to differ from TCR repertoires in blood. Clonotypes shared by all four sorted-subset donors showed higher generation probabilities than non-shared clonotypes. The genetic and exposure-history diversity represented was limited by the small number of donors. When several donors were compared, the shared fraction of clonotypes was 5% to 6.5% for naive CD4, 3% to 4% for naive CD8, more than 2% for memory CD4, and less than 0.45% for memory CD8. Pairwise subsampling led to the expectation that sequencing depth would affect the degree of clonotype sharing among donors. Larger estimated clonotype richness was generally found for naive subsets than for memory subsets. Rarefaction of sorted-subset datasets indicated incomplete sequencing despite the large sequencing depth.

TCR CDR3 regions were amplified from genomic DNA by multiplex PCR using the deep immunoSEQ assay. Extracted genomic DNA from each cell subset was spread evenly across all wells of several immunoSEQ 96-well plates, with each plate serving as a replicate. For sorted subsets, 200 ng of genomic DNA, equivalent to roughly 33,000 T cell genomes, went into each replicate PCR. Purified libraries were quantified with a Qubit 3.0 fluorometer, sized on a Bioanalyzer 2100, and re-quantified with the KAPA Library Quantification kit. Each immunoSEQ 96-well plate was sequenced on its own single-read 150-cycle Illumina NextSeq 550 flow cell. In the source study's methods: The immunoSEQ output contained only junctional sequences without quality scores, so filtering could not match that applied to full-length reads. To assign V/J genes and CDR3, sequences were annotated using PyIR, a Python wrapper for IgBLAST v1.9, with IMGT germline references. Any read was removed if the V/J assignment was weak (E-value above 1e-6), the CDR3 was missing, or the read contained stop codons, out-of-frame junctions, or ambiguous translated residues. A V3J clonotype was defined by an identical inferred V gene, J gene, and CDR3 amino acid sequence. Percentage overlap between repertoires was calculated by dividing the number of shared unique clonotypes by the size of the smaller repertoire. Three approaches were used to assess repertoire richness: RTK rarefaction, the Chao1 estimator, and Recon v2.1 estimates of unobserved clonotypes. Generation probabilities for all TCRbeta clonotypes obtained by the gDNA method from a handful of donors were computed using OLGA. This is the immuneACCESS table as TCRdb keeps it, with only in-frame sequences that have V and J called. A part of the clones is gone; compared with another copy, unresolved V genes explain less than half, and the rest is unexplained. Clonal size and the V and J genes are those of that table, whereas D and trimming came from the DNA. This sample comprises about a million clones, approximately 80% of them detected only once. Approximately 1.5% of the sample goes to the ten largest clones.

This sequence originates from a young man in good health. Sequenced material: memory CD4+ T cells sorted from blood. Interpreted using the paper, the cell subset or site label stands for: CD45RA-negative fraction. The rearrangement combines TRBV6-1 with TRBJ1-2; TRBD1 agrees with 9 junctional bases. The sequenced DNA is TGTGCCAGCAGGGGGACAGGGCTCTATGGCTACACCTTC. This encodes CASRGTGLYGYTF.